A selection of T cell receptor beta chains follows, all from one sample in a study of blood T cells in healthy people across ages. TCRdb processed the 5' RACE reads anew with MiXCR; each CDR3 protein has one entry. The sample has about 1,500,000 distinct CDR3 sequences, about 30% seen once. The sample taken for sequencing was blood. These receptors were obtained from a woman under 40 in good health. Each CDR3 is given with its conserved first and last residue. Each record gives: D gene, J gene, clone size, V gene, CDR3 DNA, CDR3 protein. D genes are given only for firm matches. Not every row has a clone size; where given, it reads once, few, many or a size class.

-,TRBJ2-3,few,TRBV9,TGTGCCAGCAGCGTAGGGTTTATAGATACGCAGTATTTT,CASSVGFIDTQYF
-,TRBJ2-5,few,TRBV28,TGTGCCAGCAGTTTGCGGTACGGCCGGGGACAACCTCAAGAGACCCAGTACTTC,CASSLRYGRGQPQETQYF
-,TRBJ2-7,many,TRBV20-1,TGCAGTGCCTTCGCAGACTTCTCCTACGAGCAGTACTTC,CSAFADFSYEQYF
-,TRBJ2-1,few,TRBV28,TGTGCCAGCAGTTTTGCCGGGTCTGGTGAGCAGTTCTTC,CASSFAGSGEQFF
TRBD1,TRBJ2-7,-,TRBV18,TGTGCCAGCTCACCTTCGAGGGGGACAGCAACCTACAAGCAGTACTTC,CASSPSRGTATYKQYF
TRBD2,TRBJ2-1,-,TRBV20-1,TGCAGTGCTAGCACCAGCGGGAGAGGCTACAATGAGCAGTTCTTC,CSASTSGRGYNEQFF
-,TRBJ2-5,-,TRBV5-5,TGTGCCAGCAGCTTCCTTGGCTATCGGCAGCCACAAGAGACCCAGTACTTC,CASSFLGYRQPQETQYF
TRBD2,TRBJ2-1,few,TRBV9,TGTGCTAGCAGCGCCCCCCGGAATAGCGGGAAGGCGAGTGAGCAGTTCTTC,CASSAPRNSGKASEQFF
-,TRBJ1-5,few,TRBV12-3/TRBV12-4,TGTGCCAGCAGTGGGACATTCGTGAATCAGCCCCAGCATTTT,CASSGTFVNQPQHF
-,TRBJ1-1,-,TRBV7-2,TGTGCCAGCAGCCCGCACCGAATGAACACTGAAGCTTTCTTT,CASSPHRMNTEAFF
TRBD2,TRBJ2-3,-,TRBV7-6,TGTGCCAGCAGCTTAGGACTAGCGGGGGGGGTTCGAGATACGCAGTATTTT,CASSLGLAGGVRDTQYF
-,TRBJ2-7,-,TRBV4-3,TGCGCCAGCAACCAAGAAGGGACCGCCGGGGGAGGCGAGCAGTACTTC,CASNQEGTAGGGEQYF
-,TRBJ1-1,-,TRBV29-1,TGCAGCGCCGGCGGGGGGGGTGAAGCTTTCTTT,CSAGGGGEAFF
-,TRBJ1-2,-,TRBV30,TGTGCCTGGAGTGTAAGCCTCTCCGGCTACACCTTC,CAWSVSLSGYTF
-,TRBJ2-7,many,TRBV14,TGTGCCAGCAGCCAAGGTCCGGGACCCTACTCCGAGCAGTACTTC,CASSQGPGPYSEQYF
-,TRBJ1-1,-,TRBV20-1,TGCAGTGCTAGGTTAATTGGTCAGACGAACACTGAAGCTTTCTTT,CSARLIGQTNTEAFF
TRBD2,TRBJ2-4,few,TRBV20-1,TGCAGTGCGGAGAGCGGGGGGCTGCTAGGGGTAGCCAAAAACATTCAGTACTTC,CSAESGGLLGVAKNIQYF
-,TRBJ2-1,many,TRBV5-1,TGTGCCAGCAGCTTAGTTGGAGGCAATGAGCAGTTCTTC,CASSLVGGNEQFF
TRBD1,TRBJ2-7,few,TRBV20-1,TGCAGTGCTAGAAGTACAGGGGCTGGTGTCTACGAGCAGTACTTC,CSARSTGAGVYEQYF
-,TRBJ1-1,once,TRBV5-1,TGCGCCAGCAGCGGACAGACCCTTGGCACTGAAGCTTTCTTT,CASSGQTLGTEAFF
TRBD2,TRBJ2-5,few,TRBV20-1,TGCAGTGCCTTTAGCGGGGGTGGGTCAGAGACCCAGTACTTC,CSAFSGGGSETQYF
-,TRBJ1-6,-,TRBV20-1,TGCAGTGCTTTCGGCAGGGGCAATTCACCCCTCCACTTT,CSAFGRGNSPLHF
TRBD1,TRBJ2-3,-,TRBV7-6,TGTGCCAGCAGCTTGGAGCCCCGAACAGGGGGCATAGATACGCAGTATTTT,CASSLEPRTGGIDTQYF
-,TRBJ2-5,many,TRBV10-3,TGTGCCATCAGCTCCGGGGAGGGGGCCGGAGAGACCCAGTACTTC,CAISSGEGAGETQYF
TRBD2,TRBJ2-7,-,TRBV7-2,TGTGCCAGCAGCTGGGACTACTACGAGCAGTACTTC,CASSWDYYEQYF
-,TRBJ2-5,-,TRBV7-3,TGTGCCAGCAGCTTAGGGGGTTCTTCAGAGACCCGGTACTTC,CASSLGGSSETRYF
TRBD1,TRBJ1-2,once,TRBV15,TGTGCCACCGGCAGAGACACAGGGGGCCAAATAGCTAACTATGGCTACACCTTC,CATGRDTGGQIANYGYTF
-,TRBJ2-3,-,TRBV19,TGTGCCAGTACTCCACGGGGGGCGGATACGCAGTATTTT,CASTPRGADTQYF
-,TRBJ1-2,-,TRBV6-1,TGTGCCAGCGTCCGGGGGTTCAACTATGGCTACACCTTC,CASVRGFNYGYTF
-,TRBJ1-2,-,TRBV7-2,TGTGCCAGCAACCCCGACAGGCCCTATGGCTACACCTTC,CASNPDRPYGYTF
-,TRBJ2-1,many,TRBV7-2,TGCGCCAGCAGCTTGGGGGTGGGAGAGCAGTTCTTC,CASSLGVGEQFF
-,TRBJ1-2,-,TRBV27,TGTGCCGGCAGTCTAGGGCCCAACTATGGCTACACCTTC,CAGSLGPNYGYTF
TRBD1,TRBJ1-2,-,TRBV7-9,TGTGCCAGCAGCTGCTCGACAGGGAGCGAGGGCTACACCTTC,CASSCSTGSEGYTF
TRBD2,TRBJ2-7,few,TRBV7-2,TGTGCCAGCAGCTTCGAGGGAGGGTACTACGAGCAGTACTTC,CASSFEGGYYEQYF
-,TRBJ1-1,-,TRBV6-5,TGTACCAGCAGTTACGGACAGCTGAACACTGAAGCTTTCTTT,CTSSYGQLNTEAFF
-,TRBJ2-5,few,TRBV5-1,TGCGCCAGCAGCGGGGGACCTCCGGGGGAGACCCAGTACTTC,CASSGGPPGETQYF
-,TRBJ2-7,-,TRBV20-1,TGCAGTGCTAAGGGCTGGGAGTTCTACGAGCAGTACTTC,CSAKGWEFYEQYF
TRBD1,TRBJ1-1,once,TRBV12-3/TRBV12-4,TGTGCCAGCAGTTTACAGGGGGCCTTGAACACTGAAGCTTTCTTT,CASSLQGALNTEAFF
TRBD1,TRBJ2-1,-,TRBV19,TGTGCCGGTAGAGATCGGGGGACAGGGGGGTTTCGAAATGAGCAGTTCTTC,CAGRDRGTGGFRNEQFF
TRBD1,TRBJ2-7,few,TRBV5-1,TGCGCCAGCAGGTCGGGGGACAGGACCTTCCTAGCCGAGCAGTACTTC,CASRSGDRTFLAEQYF
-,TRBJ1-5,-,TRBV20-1,TGCAGTGCTGAGGGGTATAGCAATCAGCCCCAGCATTTT,CSAEGYSNQPQHF
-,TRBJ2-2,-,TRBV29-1,TGCAGCGTTGGCAGGGCTCCGAACACCGGGGAGCTGTTTTTT,CSVGRAPNTGELFF
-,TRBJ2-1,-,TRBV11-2,TGTGCCAGCAGCTTAGGAGGCCCTGGACCTCACCAGCTAGCCTTTGTTTCCTACAATGAGCAGTTCTTC,CASSLGGPGPHQLAFVSYNEQFF
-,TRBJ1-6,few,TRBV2,TGTGCCAGCAGTGAATCGGGGGGTCAAGCTTCACCCCTCCACTTT,CASSESGGQASPLHF
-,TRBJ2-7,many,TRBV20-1,TGCAGTGTTGGCTACGAGAACGAGCAGTACTTC,CSVGYENEQYF
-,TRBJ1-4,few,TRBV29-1,TGCAGCGTTGGTTCGGGCCGCAATGAAAAACTGTTTTTT,CSVGSGRNEKLFF